The present entry profiles one T cell receptor (beta chain) with its context. The length of the CDR3 is 15 residues. V was pared by 0 bases and J by 9 bases, with 10 bases of the junction left unmatched. Germline values: CDR1 GTSNPN, CDR2 SVGIG (reference sequence). Data came from immunoSEQ multiplex PCR; TCRdb stores just in-frame clones and leaves some out. The sample records 250,000 to 350,000 clones, about 90% being singletons. This sample stems from a study of blood T cell repertoires in COVID-19. On the study more broadly: Samples came from the United States, Italy and Spain, spanning acute and convalescent COVID-19. T cells, B-cell-depleted T cells, or PBMCs provided the cDNA or gDNA that served as material.

This sequence joins TRBV30 and TRBJ2-1; 8 bases match TRBD2. The source is a woman between 50 and 59 years old who had been exposed to COVID-19. Sequencing was carried out using PBMCs or T cells enriched from blood (not recorded which). The CDR3 region is CAWSVVGGAVGEQFF. CDR3 coding DNA: TGTGCCTGGAGTGTTGTCGGGGGGGCCGTCGGTGAGCAGTTCTTC.